This TCR beta chain was observed in a study of technical replicates of blood from a few donors. Trimming at V came to 7 bases and at J to 0 bases, leaving 19 bases not matched to a gene. Per the germline V gene, CDR1 is SGHTS and CDR2 is YDEGEE. This CDR3 has 19 amino acids. This table comes from immunoSEQ multiplex PCR, and its TCRdb copy is limited to in-frame clones, with some not included. The data hold about 80,000 clones, with 85% to 95% observed a single time. What was sequenced was T cells isolated from PBMCs. This chain uses TRBV5-8 with TRBJ1-2, with 9 bases matching TRBD1. The receptor comes from a human donor in good health. The CDR3 bases are TGTGCCAGCCACTTGGGCTGGATACAGGGGGCAGAAGCTAACTATGGCTACACCTTC. It specifies CASHLGWIQGAEANYGYTF.